The 30 T cell receptor beta chains presented below share a single source sample, sequenced in a study of beta chain features in type 1 diabetes. The isolated RNA, all of it, was reverse transcribed, so expressed TCRB transcripts were what got sequenced. Assay: immunoSEQ multiplex PCR; the TCRdb copy retains only in-frame clones and omits some. The table lists roughly 150,000 clones, about 8.5% of them singletons. Sequencing was carried out using central memory CD4+ T cells from blood. The receptors shown here come from a man in his late teens or twenties in good health.

The chain carries TRBV7-7 and TRBJ2-7, with D unclear. This CDR3 is 15 amino acids long. Deletions cut 2 bases from V and 3 bases from J, with 14 bases between. Germline CDR1 SSHAT, CDR2 FNYEAQ (reference sequence). The CDR3 sequence is CASSLRMGTGYEQYF. The CDR3 DNA follows: TGTGCCAGCAGCTTACGGATGGGCACCGGCTACGAGCAGTACTTC.

This clone has more than one count but fewer than ten. The CDR3 reads CASIRGTSGRGAQYF. The CDR3 DNA follows: TGTGCCAGCATTCGCGGGACTAGCGGGAGGGGAGCGCAGTATTTT. The chain is built from TRBV28 and TRBJ2-3, with 16 bases matching TRBD2. Germline-derived CDR1 and CDR2 are MDHEN and SYDVKM. The V and J ends lost 7 bases and 10 bases, in that order; junction bases with no gene match: 8. The CDR3 totals 15 residues.

This clone was detected only a few times. Compared with germline, one end of the junction differs, possibly owing to a read error. The chain carries TRBV4-1 and TRBJ1-1; tentatively, D is TRBD1 (6 bases). CDR1 is MGHRA and CDR2 is YSYEKL in the germline V gene. The CDR3 runs 14 residues. The CDR3 sequence is CASSQVRGPTEAFF. CDR3 nucleotide sequence: TGCGCCAGCAGTCAAGTCAGGGGACCCACTGAAGCTTTCTTT.

This clone was picked up a small number of times. V is TRBV21-1 and J is TRBJ2-7; TRBD2 is taken as the D call from the table, unchecked against the DNA. TRBV21-1 is shown as a pseudogene. CDR3 length: 11 amino acids. For the CDR3, the DNA is TGTGCCAGCAGCTCTCCCTACGAGCAGTACTTC. This sequence encodes CASSSPYEQYF.

This clone was seen repeatedly, ten times or more. At one end the junction does not follow the germline gene, possibly because of a read error. The chain couples TRBV7-2 to TRBJ1-1, with D hard to call. Looked up from germline, CDR1 is SGHTA and CDR2 is FQGNSA. CDR3 length: 14 residues. In nucleotides, the CDR3 is TGTGCCAGCAGGTTAGGACGGGTTGGCACTGAAGCTTTCTTT. It translates to CASRLGRVGTEAFF.

V gene TRBV27 combines with J gene TRBJ2-3, with D perhaps matching TRBD1 (6 bases). Trimming stripped 4 bases from V and 4 bases from J, with 18 bases between. Per germline, CDR1 MNHEY and CDR2 SMNVEV (reference sequence). The CDR3 is 16 residues long. The CDR3 coding sequence is TGTGCCAGCAGTTCACTCACCAGGGGTGTGGCAGATACGCAGTATTTT. Residues: CASSSLTRGVADTQYF.

The chain has TRBV19 and TRBJ2-7, with 9 bases that match TRBD1. The CDR3 runs 15 residues. With 4 bases clipped from V and 1 base from J, the junction kept 5 bases outside the gene matches. Germline values: CDR1 LNHDA, CDR2 SQIVND (reference sequence). CDR3 region: CASSKVGQGSYEQYF. In DNA form, the CDR3 reads TGTGCCAGTAGTAAGGTAGGACAGGGGTCCTACGAGCAGTACTTC.

The chain joins TRBV6-5 to TRBJ2-1, with D perhaps TRBD2 (5 bases). The CDR3 totals 15 residues. Trimming cost V 4 bases and J 4 bases, with 14 bases left between them. Germline lookup yields CDR1 MNHEY and CDR2 SVGAGI. For the CDR3, the DNA is TGTGCCAGCAGTTCGCTAGCACCGAGTTACAATGAGCAGTTCTTC. Its protein product is CASSSLAPSYNEQFF.

The rearrangement links TRBV29-1 to TRBJ1-2, with 7 bases fitting TRBD1. CDR1 is SQVTM, CDR2 ANQGSEA, per germline. CDR3 length equals 12 residues. With 6 bases clipped from V and 3 bases from J, the junction kept 4 bases outside the gene matches. DNA of the CDR3: TGCAGCGTGACTACAGGGGACTATGGCTACACCTTC. Protein: CSVTTGDYGYTF.

This clone was seen a few times. V usage is TRBV4-3 and J usage is TRBJ2-2; weak D call: TRBD2 (6 bases). Trimming took off 4 bases at V and 3 bases at J, with 15 bases between the two ends. The CDR3 runs 16 residues. Germline lookup yields CDR1 LGHNA and CDR2 YSLEER. CDR3 region: CASSPLGRGDTGELFF. The CDR3, as DNA: TGCGCCAGCAGCCCCCTTGGCCGCGGGGACACCGGGGAGCTGTTTTTT.

This clone was counted ten times or more. This rearrangement joins TRBV5-4 to TRBJ2-4; D may be TRBD2 (6 bases). Germline V gene sequence: CDR1 SGHNT, CDR2 YYREEE (reference sequence). This CDR3 contains 15 residues. Trimming removed 4 bases at V and 9 bases at J, with 20 bases between. The CDR3 nucleotides read TGTGCCAGCAGCCCGGGAACTAGCCGCACAAGCATTCAGTACTTC. Protein product: CASSPGTSRTSIQYF. The whole variable domain, remainder taken from reference TRBV5-4 and TRBJ2-4, is ETGVTQSPTHLIKTRGQQVTLRCSSQSGHNTVSWYQQALGQGPQFIFQYYREEENGRGNFPPRFSGLQFPNYSSELNVNALELDDSALYLCASSPGTSRTSIQYFGAGTRLSVL.

This chain uses TRBV5-1 with TRBJ1-1; 10 bases line up with TRBD1. The length of the CDR3 is 15 residues. CDR1 SGHRS and CDR2 YFSETQ come from the germline V gene. After removal of 3 bases from V and 1 base from J, the junction contained 3 bases not matched to a gene. In nucleotides, the CDR3 is TGCGCCAGCAGCTCAGGACAGGGGGAGAACACTGAAGCTTTCTTT. Encoded protein: CASSSGQGENTEAFF.

The chain has TRBV9 and TRBJ2-2; no definite D call. The CDR3 totals 16 residues. V lost 3 bases to trimming and J lost 2 bases, with 14 bases between them. Germline V gives CDR1 SGDLS, CDR2 YYNGEE. This chain's CDR3 is CASSAHPGQNTGELFF. DNA of the CDR3: TGTGCCAGCAGCGCGCACCCGGGTCAAAACACCGGGGAGCTGTTTTTT.

This chain joins TRBV5-4 and TRBJ2-1; the D gene is possibly TRBD2 (7 bases). Germline V gene data show CDR1 as SGHNT and CDR2 as YYREEE (reference sequence). CDR3 length: 15 amino acids. V lost 3 bases to trimming and J lost 3 bases, with 13 bases between them. CDR3 sequence (DNA): TGTGCCAGCAGCTGGGGAGGGGGGAACTACAATGAGCAGTTCTTC. Translation: CASSWGGGNYNEQFF.

The V call is TRBV10-3, the J call TRBJ1-6; weak D call: TRBD1 (6 bases). Germline CDR1 ENHRY, CDR2 SYGVKD. The CDR3 extends over 17 amino acids. V lost 4 bases and J lost 3, with 16 bases in between. The CDR3 loop reads CAISAPQGGVYNSPLHF. The CDR3, as DNA: TGTGCCATCAGTGCACCACAGGGTGGAGTCTATAATTCACCCCTCCACTTT.

V gene TRBV6-5 combines with J gene TRBJ2-2; no firm D call. The CDR3 loop spans 11 amino acids. V was cut by 4 bases and J by 8 bases, with 5 bases left in between. Germline V gene sequence: CDR1 MNHEY, CDR2 SVGAGI. CDR3 loop: CASSFSGELFF. Written as DNA, the CDR3 is TGTGCCAGCAGTTTCAGTGGGGAGCTGTTTTTT.

The chain employs TRBV7-9 and TRBJ1-5; perhaps TRBD1 as D (6 bases). The CDR3 sequence is 14 residues long. CDR1 is SEHNR, CDR2 FQNEAQ, per germline (reference sequence). V shed 4 bases and J shed 3 bases, with 10 bases lying between them. The CDR3: CASSSGQPNQPQHF. CDR3 DNA sequence: TGTGCCAGCAGCTCCGGACAGCCCAATCAGCCCCAGCATTTT.

This clone has a handful of counts. This CDR3 is CASSQRLVSPDTQYF. CDR3 in DNA: TGCGCCAGCAGCCAAAGACTAGTCTCCCCAGATACGCAGTATTTT. The gene calls are TRBV4-3 and TRBJ2-3, with D perhaps TRBD2 (6 bases). The CDR3 runs 15 residues. V was pared by 2 bases and J by 4 bases, with 13 bases between. CDR1 and CDR2 from the germline V gene are LGHNA and YSLEER.

This clone has only a few counts. The chain has TRBV7-2 and TRBJ2-2, with 9 bases lining up with TRBD1. The CDR3 is 14 residues long. Germline CDR1 reads SGHTA; CDR2 reads FQGNSA. V trimming: 4 bases; J trimming: 6 bases; junction bases outside the gene matches: 3. CDR3 region: CASSSRQGAGELFF. The CDR3 DNA reads TGTGCCAGCAGCTCCAGACAGGGGGCCGGGGAGCTGTTTTTT.

The rearrangement joins TRBV9 to TRBJ2-5, with D possibly matching TRBD2 (5 bases). The length of the CDR3 is 16 residues. With 3 bases removed from V and 5 bases from J, the gap between germline ends came to 20 bases. Germline V gene sequence: CDR1 SGDLS, CDR2 YYNGEE. CDR3 bases: TGTGCCAGCAGCGCATGGGGTGGGAGAGGTCCGGAGACCCAGTACTTC. Amino acids: CASSAWGGRGPETQYF.

The rearrangement links TRBV29-1 to TRBJ2-2; D perhaps matches TRBD2 (6 bases). The germline CDR1 and CDR2 sequences are SQVTM and ANQGSEA. The V end was cut by 3 bases, the J end by 5 bases, with 13 bases between. This CDR3 spans 14 amino acids. CDR3 protein: CSVDRERNTGELFF. CDR3 DNA sequence: TGCAGCGTTGACCGGGAGAGAAATACCGGGGAGCTGTTTTTT.

This clone was seen a handful of times. The chain uses TRBV7-3 and TRBJ2-1; D gene ambiguous. Trimming stripped 5 bases from V and 2 bases from J, with 16 bases between. Germline V gene sequence: CDR1 SGHTA, CDR2 FQGTGA. The CDR3 extends over 16 amino acids. This CDR3 reads CASSPPSRGPYNEQFF. As DNA, the CDR3 is TGTGCCAGCAGCCCACCCTCCCGTGGCCCCTACAATGAGCAGTTCTTC.

This clone has a handful of counts. The chain couples TRBV5-1 to TRBJ2-5; weak D call: TRBD1 (7 bases). CDR1 and CDR2 from the germline V gene are SGHRS and YFSETQ. This CDR3 is built from 16 residues. V was shortened by 0 bases and J by 2 bases, with 14 bases between the two germline ends. The CDR3 loop reads CASSLALTGRQETQYF. CDR3 in DNA: TGCGCCAGCAGCTTGGCCCTGACAGGGAGGCAAGAGACCCAGTACTTC.

This clone was counted many times. The chain uses TRBV15 and TRBJ1-4; 7 nucleotides align to TRBD1. CDR1 is LNHNV, CDR2 YYDKDF, per germline (reference sequence). The CDR3 runs to 16 residues. With V trimmed by 0 bases and J by 3 bases, 4 bases remained unmatched. DNA for the CDR3: TGTGCCACCAGCAGAGATCGGCAGGGGGCTAATGAAAAACTGTTTTTT. Translation: CATSRDRQGANEKLFF.

In its sample, this clone was seen a few times. V gene TRBV10-3 combines with J gene TRBJ1-6; no definite D call. The CDR3 covers 17 residues. V was clipped by 4 bases and J by 0 bases, with 13 bases between them. The V gene's germline CDR1 is ENHRY and CDR2 SYGVKD. The chain's CDR3 is CAISAEKTPSYNSPLHF. CDR3 coding DNA: TGTGCCATCAGTGCGGAGAAAACTCCCTCCTATAATTCACCCCTCCACTTT.

The chain couples TRBV19 to TRBJ2-3; TRBD2 aligns across 9 bases. Germline V gene data show CDR1 as LNHDA and CDR2 as SQIVND (reference sequence). Trimming cost V 3 bases and J 6 bases; bases outside gene matches: 1. This CDR3 spans 13 amino acids. DNA for the CDR3: TGTGCCAGTAGTATTGGACTAGCGGATACGCAGTATTTT. It yields the protein CASSIGLADTQYF.

This clone was counted a few times. The V and J genes are TRBV9 and TRBJ1-2; D is uncertain. The germline V and J ends were trimmed by 0 bases and 7 bases, with 13 bases remaining between them. Germline values: CDR1 SGDLS, CDR2 YYNGEE. This CDR3 comprises 14 residues. CDR3 sequence: CASSVVGERAGYTF. In DNA form, the CDR3 reads TGTGCCAGCAGCGTAGTCGGGGAGCGGGCTGGCTACACCTTC. Variable domain in full (rest from reference TRBV9 and TRBJ1-2): DSGVTQTPKHLITATGQRVTLRCSPRSGDLSVYWYQQSLDQGLQFLIQYYNGEERAKGNILERFSAQQFPDLHSELNLSSLELGDSALYFCASSVVGERAGYTFGSGTRLTVV.

This chain connects TRBV18 to TRBJ2-1; TRBD2 aligns across 7 bases. V trimming: 2 bases; J trimming: 4 bases; junction bases outside the gene matches: 11. Germline V gene data show CDR1 as KGHSH and CDR2 as LQKENI. This CDR3 is built from 17 residues. CDR3 sequence (DNA): TGTGCCAGCTCACCAAACACATGGGGGGGGAGATACAATGAGCAGTTCTTC. Protein product: CASSPNTWGGRYNEQFF.

This clone came up a few times. The chain has TRBV5-1 and TRBJ2-6, with TRBD2 as a possible D gene (6 bases). The CDR3 spans 16 residues. The V gene's germline CDR1 is SGHRS and CDR2 YFSETQ. Trimming cost V 6 bases and J 0 bases, with 13 bases left between them. CDR3 region: CASNGGSLSGANVLTF. CDR3 coding DNA: TGCGCCAGCAATGGGGGGTCCCTCTCTGGGGCCAACGTCCTGACTTTC.

The chain combines TRBV21-1 with TRBJ2-7; the tabulated D call, TRBD2, remains unverified against the DNA. TRBV21-1 is shown as a pseudogene. The CDR3 totals 14 residues. CDR3: CASPRGTRYYEQYF. The CDR3 nucleotides read TGTGCCAGCCCAAGGGGGACTAGATACTACGAGCAGTACTTC.